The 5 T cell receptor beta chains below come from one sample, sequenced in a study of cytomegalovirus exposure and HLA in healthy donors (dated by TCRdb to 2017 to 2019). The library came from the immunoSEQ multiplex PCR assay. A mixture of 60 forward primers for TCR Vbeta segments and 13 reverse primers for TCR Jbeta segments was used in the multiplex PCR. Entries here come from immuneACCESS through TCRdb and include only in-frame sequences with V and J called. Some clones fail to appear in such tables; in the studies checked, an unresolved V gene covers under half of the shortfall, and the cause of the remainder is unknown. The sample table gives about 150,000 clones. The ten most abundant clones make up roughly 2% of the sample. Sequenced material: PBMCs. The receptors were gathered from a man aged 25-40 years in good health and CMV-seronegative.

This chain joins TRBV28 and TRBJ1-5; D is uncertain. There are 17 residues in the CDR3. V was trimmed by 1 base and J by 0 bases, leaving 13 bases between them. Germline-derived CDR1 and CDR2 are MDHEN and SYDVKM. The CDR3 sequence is CASSLFIGESSNQPQHF. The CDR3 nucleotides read TGTGCCAGCAGTTTATTTATAGGAGAATCTAGCAATCAGCCCCAGCATTTT.

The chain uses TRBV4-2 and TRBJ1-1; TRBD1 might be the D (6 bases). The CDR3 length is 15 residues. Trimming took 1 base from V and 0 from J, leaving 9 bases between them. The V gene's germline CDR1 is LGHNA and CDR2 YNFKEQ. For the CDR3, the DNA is TGTGCCAGCAGCCAAGGTAGGGGGTTGAACACTGAAGCTTTCTTT. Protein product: CASSQGRGLNTEAFF.

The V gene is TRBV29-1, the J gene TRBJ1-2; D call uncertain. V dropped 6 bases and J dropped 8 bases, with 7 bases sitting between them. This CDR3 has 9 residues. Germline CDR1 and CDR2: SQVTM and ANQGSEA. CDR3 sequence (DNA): TGCAGCGTCACCCTAGGCTACACCTTC. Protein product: CSVTLGYTF.

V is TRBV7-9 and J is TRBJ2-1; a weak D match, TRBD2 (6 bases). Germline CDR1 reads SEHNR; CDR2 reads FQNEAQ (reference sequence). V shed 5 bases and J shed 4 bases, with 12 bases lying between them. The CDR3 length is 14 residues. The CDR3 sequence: CASSGGTVYNEQFF. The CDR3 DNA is TGTGCCAGCAGCGGAGGGACGGTATACAATGAGCAGTTCTTC.

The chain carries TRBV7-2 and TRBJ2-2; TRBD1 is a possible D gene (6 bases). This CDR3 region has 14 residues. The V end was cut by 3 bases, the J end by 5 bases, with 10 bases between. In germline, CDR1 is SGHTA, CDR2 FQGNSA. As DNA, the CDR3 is TGTGCCAGCAGCTTCAACAGGGAAACCGGGGAGCTGTTTTTT. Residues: CASSFNRETGELFF.